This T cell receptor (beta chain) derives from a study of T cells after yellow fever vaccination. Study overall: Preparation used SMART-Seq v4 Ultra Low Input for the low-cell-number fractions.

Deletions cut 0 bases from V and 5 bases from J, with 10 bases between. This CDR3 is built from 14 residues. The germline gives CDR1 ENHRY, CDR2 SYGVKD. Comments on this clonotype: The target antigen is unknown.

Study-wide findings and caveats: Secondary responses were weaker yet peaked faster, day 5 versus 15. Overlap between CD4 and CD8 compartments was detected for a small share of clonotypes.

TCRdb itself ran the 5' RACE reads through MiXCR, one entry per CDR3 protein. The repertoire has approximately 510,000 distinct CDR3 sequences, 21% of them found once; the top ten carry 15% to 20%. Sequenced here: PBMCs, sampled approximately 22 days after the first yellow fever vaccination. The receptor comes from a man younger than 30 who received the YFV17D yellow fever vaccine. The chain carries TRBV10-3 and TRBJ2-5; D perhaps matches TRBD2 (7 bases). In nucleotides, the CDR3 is TGTGCCATCAGTGAGTCACGGGGGGCCGAGACCCAGTACTTC. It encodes CAISESRGAETQYF.